This T cell receptor (beta chain) was sequenced during a study of blood T cell repertoires in COVID-19. Study as a whole: PBMCs, B-cell-depleted T cells, or T cells provided the cDNA or gDNA that made up the material.

The V gene's germline CDR1 is SGHVS and CDR2 FNYEAQ. The CDR3 sequence is 15 residues long. V lost 5 bases, J lost 0 bases, and 10 bases lay in between. This clone was seen once. Authors' methods: Cell counts per sample came from amplifying reference gene primers. Sequencing was performed with immunoSEQ multiplex PCR; in TCRdb, only in-frame clones are kept and a portion is missing. The D gene and trimming were derived from the DNA, and the V and J assignments and clone size from that table. The sample lists hundreds of thousands of clones, approximately 86% occurring once. V gene TRBV7-6 combines with J gene TRBJ1-4, with D unresolved. The TCR was taken from a man between 18 and 29 years old with active or convalescent COVID-19. Material for sequencing was peripheral blood. CDR3 sequence reads: CASSPATTTNEKLFF. CDR3 sequence (DNA): TGTGCCAGCAGCCCCGCTACCACAACTAATGAAAAACTGTTTTTT.